The rows below give T cell receptor beta chains drawn from one sample of a study of regulatory T cells in long-lasting Graves disease. TCRdb re-called the multiplex PCR reads with MiXCR, one entry per CDR3 protein. In the table there are about half a million distinct CDR3 sequences, approximately 12% of which are singletons. These data were also filed under a second study, of T cells in Graves' hyperthyroidism and ophthalmopathy.

The material sequenced was peripheral blood mononuclear cells (PBMCs), taken at new diagnosis, from a patient treated with antithyroid drugs. Every receptor here comes from a woman in her thirties with Graves disease. Both conserved end residues are part of each CDR3. Fields, in order: clone size, J gene, D gene, V gene, CDR3 DNA, CDR3 protein. The D gene is left open where the match is weak. Some rows have no size entry. The others give once, few or many, or a class for an expanded clone.

size: many; J: TRBJ2-7; D: NA; V: TRBV18; DNA: TGTGCCAGCTCTACGGACGGTTCCTACGAGCAGTACTTC; CDR3: CASSTDGSYEQYF
size: many; J: TRBJ1-1; D: NA; V: TRBV19; DNA: TGTGCCAGTAGTACTTTCGGGCCCCTGGGAGCTTTCTTT; CDR3: CASSTFGPLGAFF
size: once; J: TRBJ2-1; D: TRBD1; V: TRBV5-1; DNA: TGCGCCAGCAGCTTGTATCCGACGTCAGAGGGACAGGCGTACAATGAGCAGTTCTTC; CDR3: CASSLYPTSEGQAYNEQFF
size: many; J: TRBJ2-5; D: NA; V: TRBV9; DNA: TGTGCCAGCAGTTCGGGGATTCTTAGTGGGCAGTACTTC; CDR3: CASSSGILSGQYF
size: many; J: TRBJ1-3; D: NA; V: TRBV4-2; DNA: TGTGCCAGCAGCCAGAGGACCCCTGGAAACACCATATATTTT; CDR3: CASSQRTPGNTIYF
size: many; J: TRBJ1-4; D: NA; V: TRBV28; DNA: TGTGCCAGCAGAAAACGGGACACCTCGAGGAGTGAAAAACTGTTTTTT; CDR3: CASRKRDTSRSEKLFF
size: many; J: TRBJ1-1; D: NA; V: TRBV11-2; DNA: TGTGCCAGCAGCTTAGATCTGGTGGGATCGGGCACTGAAGCTTTCTTT; CDR3: CASSLDLVGSGTEAFF
size: many; J: TRBJ2-7; D: TRBD1; V: TRBV7-2; DNA: TGTGCCAGCAGTCGGGACAGGGACTACGAGCAGTACTTC; CDR3: CASSRDRDYEQYF
size: few; J: TRBJ1-3; D: NA; V: TRBV9; DNA: TGTGCCAGCAGCCGCGCGGGGGCTGGAAACACCATATATTTT; CDR3: CASSRAGAGNTIYF
size: many; J: TRBJ2-1; D: NA; V: TRBV2; DNA: TGTGCCAGCACTACGGACAGCGTGAATGAGCAGTTCTTC; CDR3: CASTTDSVNEQFF
size: many; J: TRBJ2-1; D: NA; V: TRBV20-1; DNA: TGCAGTGCTAGATACATAGCTCGGGGGAATGAGCAGTTCTTC; CDR3: CSARYIARGNEQFF
size: NA; J: TRBJ1-2; D: NA; V: TRBV5-6; DNA: TGTGCCAGCAGCTTTGGACAGATCTATGGCTACACCTTC; CDR3: CASSFGQIYGYTF
size: few; J: TRBJ1-5; D: NA; V: TRBV4-3; DNA: TGCGCCAGCAGCCAAGATCCAGACAGCAATCAGCCCCAGCATTTT; CDR3: CASSQDPDSNQPQHF
size: many; J: TRBJ1-2; D: TRBD1; V: TRBV28; DNA: TGTGCCAGCGGGACAGTCTTGGATGGCTACACCTTC; CDR3: CASGTVLDGYTF
size: NA; J: TRBJ2-2; D: NA; V: TRBV2; DNA: TGTGCCAGCAGTGTTTTGAGCGTCGCGAACACCGGGGAGCTGTTTTTT; CDR3: CASSVLSVANTGELFF
size: NA; J: TRBJ2-3; D: TRBD2; V: TRBV9; DNA: TGTGCCAGCAGCGTAGCTCGGCTAGCGGGCCCAACAGGTACGCAGTATTTT; CDR3: CASSVARLAGPTGTQYF
size: many; J: TRBJ2-1; D: TRBD2; V: TRBV11-2; DNA: TGTGCCAGCAGCTTGGGGCCCGGGAGGGCTACGGATGAGCAGTTCTTC; CDR3: CASSLGPGRATDEQFF
size: NA; J: TRBJ2-7; D: TRBD2; V: TRBV6-1; DNA: TGTGCCAGCAGTAAGAGGACTAGCGGGAGCGGCGAGCAGTACTTC; CDR3: CASSKRTSGSGEQYF
size: NA; J: TRBJ1-2; D: TRBD1; V: TRBV7-2; DNA: TGTGCCAGCAGCTTTAGACAGGGGTCCTCCGGTGGCTACACCTTC; CDR3: CASSFRQGSSGGYTF
size: few; J: TRBJ1-5; D: TRBD1; V: TRBV10-3; DNA: TGTGCCATCAGTGAGTCTTTTATGACAGGGGGAGGCAATCAGCCCCAGCATTTT; CDR3: CAISESFMTGGGNQPQHF
size: many; J: TRBJ2-3; D: TRBD2; V: TRBV6-5; DNA: TGTGCCAGCAGTTACCTCTCGGAAGCGGGAGACTCAGATACGCAGTATTTT; CDR3: CASSYLSEAGDSDTQYF
size: many; J: TRBJ1-1; D: NA; V: TRBV18; DNA: TGTGCCAGCTCATACGGGCCAGGCGGGAACACTGAAGCTTTCTTT; CDR3: CASSYGPGGNTEAFF
size: many; J: TRBJ1-1; D: NA; V: TRBV2; DNA: TGTGCCACCCTGCTCGAGACTGAAGCTTTCTTT; CDR3: CATLLETEAFF
size: many; J: TRBJ1-5; D: NA; V: TRBV19; DNA: TGTGCCAGTAGTATAGGCCTAGTTAGGAAGGGGGATAGCAATCAGCCCCAGCATTTT; CDR3: CASSIGLVRKGDSNQPQHF
size: many; J: TRBJ1-5; D: NA; V: TRBV19; DNA: TGTGCCAGTAGTATTGGGTCTGTTAGCAATCAGCCCCAGCATTTT; CDR3: CASSIGSVSNQPQHF
size: many; J: TRBJ2-7; D: NA; V: TRBV6-1; DNA: TGTGCCAGCAGTGGGGGGGACCGTTCCTACGAGCAGTACTTC; CDR3: CASSGGDRSYEQYF
size: many; J: TRBJ2-1; D: TRBD2; V: TRBV12-3/TRBV12-4; DNA: TGTGCCAGCAGTCGAAACTCCGGGACTAGCAAGCAGTTCTTC; CDR3: CASSRNSGTSKQFF
size: many; J: TRBJ2-7; D: NA; V: TRBV7-6; DNA: TGTGCCAGCAGCTTCCGACCGGGGCAGGACGAGCAGTACTTC; CDR3: CASSFRPGQDEQYF
size: many; J: TRBJ2-1; D: NA; V: TRBV9; DNA: TGTGCCAGCAGCGTAGGATCCCATTCCTATGAGCAGTTCTTC; CDR3: CASSVGSHSYEQFF
size: many; J: TRBJ1-2; D: TRBD1; V: TRBV18; DNA: TGCGCCAGCAGCCCGGGACAGCTCTATGGCTACACCTTC; CDR3: CASSPGQLYGYTF